This TCR beta chain originates from a study of yellow fever vaccine responses in identical twins. Study-wide results and limits: Vaccine-induced T cell responses in twins were reportedly observed to appear partly convergent, partly personalized.

In the case of this clonotype: The target antigen is unknown.

Germline CDR1 SGHNT, CDR2 YENEEA. The CDR3 totals 16 residues. After removal of 1 base from V and 4 bases from J, the junction contained 3 bases not matched to a gene. Via MiXCR, TCRdb re-called the RT-PCR reads, giving one row per CDR3 protein. The sample consists of roughly 14,000 distinct CDR3 sequences, approximately 84% of them appearing once. The receptor's source is a young woman who received the yellow fever vaccine. Sequences were derived from T cells from blood (PBMCs), unsorted or a sorted subset (not recorded which), sampled before or after yellow fever vaccination (not recorded which). This chain connects TRBV11-3 to TRBJ1-5; 11 bases fit TRBD1. CDR3 in amino acids: CASSLVGTGGNQPQHF. The CDR3 DNA is TGTGCCAGCAGCTTAGTAGGGACAGGGGGGAATCAGCCCCAGCATTTT.